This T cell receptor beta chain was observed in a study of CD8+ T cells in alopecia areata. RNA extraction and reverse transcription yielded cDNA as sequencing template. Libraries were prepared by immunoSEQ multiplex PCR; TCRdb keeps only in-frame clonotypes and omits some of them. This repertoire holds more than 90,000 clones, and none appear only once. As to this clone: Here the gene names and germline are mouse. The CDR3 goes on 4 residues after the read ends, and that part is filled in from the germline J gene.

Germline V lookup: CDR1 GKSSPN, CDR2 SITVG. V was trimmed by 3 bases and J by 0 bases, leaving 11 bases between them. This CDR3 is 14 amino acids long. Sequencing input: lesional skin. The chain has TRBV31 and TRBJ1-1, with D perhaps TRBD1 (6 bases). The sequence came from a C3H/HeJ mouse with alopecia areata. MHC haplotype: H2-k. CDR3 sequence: CAWSPDSSNTEVFF. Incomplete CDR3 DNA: TGTGCCTGGAGCCCGGACAGCTCAAACACA.